Listed below are T cell receptor beta chains from one sample, sequenced in a study of identical twins. TCRdb reprocessed the 5' RACE reads with MiXCR, giving one entry per CDR3 protein. The data hold a few hundred thousand distinct CDR3 sequences, with roughly 8.6% observed a single time. The data were also submitted as part of a second study, on yellow fever vaccine responses in identical twins.

The specimen was memory (CD45RO+) T cells sorted from blood. The receptors stem from a woman younger than 35 in good health. CDR3s include the opening cysteine and the closing phenylalanine or tryptophan. The D gene is left open where the match is weak. Clone size appears in some rows only: once, few, many, or a class for an expanded clone.

>16|-|TRBV9|TRBJ2-5|TRBD2
TGTGCCAGCAGCGTACGTCTAGCGGGGGATAGGGAGACCCAGTACTTC
CASSVRLAGDRETQYF
>14|-|TRBV2|TRBJ2-5|-
TGTGCCAGCAGCGTAGGGACATTCGGAGAGACCCAGTACTTC
CASSVGTFGETQYF
>16|many|TRBV7-9|TRBJ2-5|-
TGTGCCAGCAGCCCCCGGACAGGGACTATCCAAGAGACCCAGTACTTC
CASSPRTGTIQETQYF
>13|few|TRBV2|TRBJ2-7|-
TGTGCCAGCAGGTGGGACACCCTTTACGAGCAGTACTTC
CASRWDTLYEQYF
>12|-|TRBV19|TRBJ1-2|-
TGTGCCAGTAATCGGGGGGCAAATGGCTACACCTTC
CASNRGANGYTF
>16|few|TRBV19|TRBJ1-5|TRBD1
TGTGCCAGTAGCGGACAAGGGACAGGGGTAGGACAGCCCCAGCATTTT
CASSGQGTGVGQPQHF
>16|many|TRBV6-5|TRBJ2-6|-
TGTGCCAGCAGTTCGACGGTCTACTCTGGGGCCAACGTCCTGACTTTC
CASSSTVYSGANVLTF
>14|few|TRBV15|TRBJ1-3|-
TGTGCCACCAGCAGAGATACGACTGGAAACACCATATATTTT
CATSRDTTGNTIYF
>15|many|TRBV20-1|TRBJ2-1|-
TGCAGTGCTAGAGATCTCAGTTCGGGGTACAATGAGCAGTTCTTC
CSARDLSSGYNEQFF
>13|-|TRBV5-1|TRBJ1-1|-
TGCGCCAGCAGACGAAGGGGGGGCACTGAAGCTTTCTTT
CASRRRGGTEAFF
>15|-|TRBV5-8|TRBJ1-2|TRBD1
TGTGCCAGCAGCTTGGCTCCGACAGGGAGGGATGGCTACACCTTC
CASSLAPTGRDGYTF
>16|many|TRBV27|TRBJ2-1|-
TGTGCCAGCAGTTTAACTAGCCCCACTCCATGGGGTGAGCAGTTCTTC
CASSLTSPTPWGEQFF
>15|-|TRBV19|TRBJ1-6|TRBD1
TGTGCCAGTAGTATGATGAGGACAGGGAATTCACCCCTCCACTTT
CASSMMRTGNSPLHF
>16|-|TRBV2|TRBJ2-2|-
TGTGCCAGCAGTGAGAGGCAGTTGATTAACACCGGGGAGCTGTTTTTT
CASSERQLINTGELFF
>14|-|TRBV14|TRBJ2-2|-
TGTGCCAGAAGCCAAGTGCAGGGTACCGGGGAGCTGTTTTTT
CARSQVQGTGELFF
>12|few|TRBV5-1|TRBJ2-5|-
TGCGCCAGCAGCTTGACTGAAGAGACCCAGTACTTC
CASSLTEETQYF
>15|-|TRBV6-1|TRBJ2-3|-
TGTGCCAGCAGTGAACCCGGGGGAGCATCGGATACGCAGTATTTT
CASSEPGGASDTQYF
>15|few|TRBV20-1|TRBJ2-3|TRBD2
TGCAGTGCTAGCAAGACTAGCGGGAGCACAGATACGCAGTATTTT
CSASKTSGSTDTQYF
>15|few|TRBV5-1|TRBJ2-1|TRBD2
TGCGCCAGCAGCTTGGGGGCTAGCGGGAGTCTTGAGCAGTTCTTC
CASSLGASGSLEQFF
>14|-|TRBV7-6|TRBJ2-1|-
TGTGCCAGCAGCACAGCTAGGGGATCCAATGAGCAGTTCTTC
CASSTARGSNEQFF
>16|few|TRBV23-1|TRBJ2-4|-
TGCGCCAGCAGCCAAGCTCCGGGACTTGGGGAAGGCATTCAGTACTTC
CASSQAPGLGEGIQYF
>14|-|TRBV6-4|TRBJ2-1|TRBD2
TGTGCCAGCAGCCGTGGGGGGGAAGACAATGAGCAGTTCTTC
CASSRGGEDNEQFF
>14|-|TRBV20-1|TRBJ2-5|-
TGCAGTGCTAGTGAGACAGTAAACCAAGAGACCCAGTACTTC
CSASETVNQETQYF
>14|-|TRBV10-3|TRBJ1-1|-
TGTGCCATCAAATTGGGCAGGGAGAACACTGAAGCTTTCTTT
CAIKLGRENTEAFF
>12|-|TRBV3-1|TRBJ2-7|TRBD2
TGTGCCAGCAGCCAAGGACTAGCCGAGCAGTACTTC
CASSQGLAEQYF
>13|many|TRBV12-3/TRBV12-4|TRBJ2-3|-
TGTGCCAGCACCCAATGGGGCGGGACAGTACGATATTTT
CASTQWGGTVRYF
>14|many|TRBV2|TRBJ2-1|-
TGTGCCAGCTCGGAACATCCCAACTACAATGAGCAGTTCTTC
CASSEHPNYNEQFF
>14|-|TRBV6-8|TRBJ1-6|-
TGTGCCAGGTCTATGAGGGGCCAAAATTCACCCCTCCACTTT
CARSMRGQNSPLHF
>12|few|TRBV6-1|TRBJ1-5|-
TGTGCCAGCTTGGCGGGCAATCAGCCCCAGCATTTT
CASLAGNQPQHF
>12|few|TRBV2|TRBJ1-2|TRBD1
TGTGCCAGCAGTGGCAGGGGGGCCGGCTACACCTTC
CASSGRGAGYTF
>14|-|TRBV6-2/TRBV6-3|TRBJ1-2|-
TGTGCCAGCAGTTGGGACGGCCGAGGCTATGGCTACACCTTC
CASSWDGRGYGYTF
>15|-|TRBV6-2/TRBV6-3|TRBJ2-4|-
TGTGCCAGCAGTTATCGAGGATCGGGCAAAAACATTCAGTACTTC
CASSYRGSGKNIQYF
>14|many|TRBV5-1|TRBJ2-1|TRBD1
TGCGCCAGCAGGCCGGGACAGGGCTACAATGAGCAGTTCTTC
CASRPGQGYNEQFF
>13|many|TRBV12-3/TRBV12-4|TRBJ2-5|-
TGTGCCAGCAGCCCCCGTCCCCAAGAGACCCAGTACTTC
CASSPRPQETQYF
>15|many|TRBV20-1|TRBJ2-1|-
TGCAGTGCTAGAAACCCGGGGGGCGTCCTGAATGAGCAGTTCTTC
CSARNPGGVLNEQFF
>14|many|TRBV5-1|TRBJ2-7|-
TGCGCCAGCAGCCGAAAACAGGGAAGCGACGAGCAGTACTTC
CASSRKQGSDEQYF
>13|many|TRBV2|TRBJ2-5|TRBD1
TGTGCCAGCAGTGGAACAGGGGGGGAGACCCAGTACTTC
CASSGTGGETQYF
>14|few|TRBV5-1|TRBJ1-1|-
TGCGCCAGCAGCTTGGAGGGAGAGAACACTGAAGCTTTCTTT
CASSLEGENTEAFF
>16|few|TRBV3-1|TRBJ2-1|TRBD2
TGTGCCAGCAGCCGTCCGGGACTAGCATACTACAATGAGCAGTTCTTC
CASSRPGLAYYNEQFF
>13|many|TRBV20-1|TRBJ2-2|-
TGCAGTGCTAGAAACAGGGTGGCCGGGGAGCTGTTTTTT
CSARNRVAGELFF
>12|many|TRBV12-3/TRBV12-4|TRBJ2-3|-
TGTGCCAGCACGTTTGGGACAGATACGCAGTATTTT
CASTFGTDTQYF
>13|many|TRBV20-1|TRBJ1-1|TRBD1
TGCAGTGCCCCGGACAGGATAAACAGTGAAGCTTTCTTT
CSAPDRINSEAFF
>14|many|TRBV5-1|TRBJ2-1|TRBD2
TGCGCCAGCAGCACGGGACTAGCGGGCCCCGAGCAGTTCTTC
CASSTGLAGPEQFF
>14|-|TRBV18|TRBJ1-6|-
TGTGCCAGCTCACCAGTCCGAGGGGCGGGGCCCCTCCACTTT
CASSPVRGAGPLHF
>13|many|TRBV20-1|TRBJ2-1|TRBD2
TGCAGTGCTCAACTAGCGGGGTATAATGAGCAGTTCTTC
CSAQLAGYNEQFF
>13|-|TRBV2|TRBJ2-5|-
TGTGCCGGGCTGCCGGCGGCGGGAGAGACCCAGTACTTC
CAGLPAAGETQYF
>15|many|TRBV12-3/TRBV12-4|TRBJ1-3|-
TGTGCCAGCAGTTCCAAAAACAGGGCTGGAAACACCATATATTTT
CASSSKNRAGNTIYF
>14|many|TRBV20-1|TRBJ1-1|-
TGCAGCGGAGTCATGGGACGGAAGAACACTGAAGCTTTCTTT
CSGVMGRKNTEAFF
>13|many|TRBV29-1|TRBJ2-5|-
TGCAGCGTGGCCTCAGAGATCCGGGAGACCCAGTACTTC
CSVASEIRETQYF
>14|few|TRBV28|TRBJ1-5|-
TGTGCCAGCAGTTTCGGACAGTCGTATCAGCCCCAGCATTTT
CASSFGQSYQPQHF
>15|many|TRBV9|TRBJ2-1|TRBD2
TGTGCCAGCAGCTCTCCTAGCGGGAGTCCGCAGGAGCAGTTCTTC
CASSSPSGSPQEQFF
>15|many|TRBV12-3/TRBV12-4|TRBJ2-1|-
TGTGCCAGCAGTTTAGCCTGGACTACCAACAATGAGCAGTTCTTC
CASSLAWTTNNEQFF